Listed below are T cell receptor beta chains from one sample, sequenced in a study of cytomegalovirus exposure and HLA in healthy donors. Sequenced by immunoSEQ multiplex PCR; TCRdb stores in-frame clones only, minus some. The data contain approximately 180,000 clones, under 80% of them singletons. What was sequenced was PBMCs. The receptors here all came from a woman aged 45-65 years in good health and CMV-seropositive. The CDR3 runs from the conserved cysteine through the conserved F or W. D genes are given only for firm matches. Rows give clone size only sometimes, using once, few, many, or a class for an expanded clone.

CASSPSSSTNEKLFF	TGTGCCAGCAGCCCCAGTAGCTCGACTAATGAAAAACTGTTTTTT	-	-	TRBJ1-4	TRBV2
CASSSGLAGDFIYNEQFF	TGTGCCAGCAGCTCGGGACTAGCGGGGGACTTCATCTACAATGAGCAGTTCTTC	TRBD2	once	TRBJ2-1	TRBV5-6
CASGLALRQAYF	TGTGCTAGTGGTTTGGCCCTCAGGCAGGCTTACTTC	-	-	TRBJ2-5	TRBV12-5
CASSPTGLDGYTF	TGCGCCAGCAGCCCGACAGGTTTGGATGGCTACACCTTC	-	-	TRBJ1-2	TRBV5-1
CASSITGEGGYTF	TGTGCCAGCAGCATTACCGGGGAGGGTGGCTACACCTTC	-	few	TRBJ1-2	TRBV7-9
CASSSRDRGYSPLHF	TGTGCCAGCAGCTCCCGGGACAGGGGTTACTCACCCCTCCACTTT	TRBD1	-	TRBJ1-6	TRBV7-8
CASSLWTGSSGANVLTF	TGTGCCAGCAGTCTCTGGACAGGAAGCTCTGGGGCCAACGTCCTGACTTTC	TRBD1	-	TRBJ2-6	TRBV27
CASRPPGSGDNEQFF	TGCGCCAGCCGCCCACCGGGTAGCGGGGACAATGAGCAGTTCTTC	TRBD2	few	TRBJ2-1	TRBV4-1
CASSLKESSYNSPLHF	TGTGCCAGCAGCTTGAAGGAGAGCTCCTATAATTCACCCCTCCACTTT	-	-	TRBJ1-6	TRBV7-9
CASRFVGSEQYF	TGTGCCAGCAGGTTTGTCGGGTCCGAGCAGTACTTC	-	-	TRBJ2-7	TRBV6-1
CASSIGLGAPNTGELFF	TGTGCCAGTAGTATTGGACTAGGTGCCCCAAACACCGGGGAGCTGTTTTTT	TRBD2	-	TRBJ2-2	TRBV19
CASKRQGADGELFF	TGTGCCAGCAAGAGACAGGGGGCGGACGGGGAGCTGTTTTTT	TRBD1	medium-sized	TRBJ2-2	TRBV2
CASSLVTGPSYEQYF	TGTGCCAGCAGCTTAGTAACAGGGCCGAGCTACGAGCAGTACTTC	-	-	TRBJ2-7	TRBV11-2
CASSPGQREDTQYF	TGTGCCAGCAGCCCGGGACAGAGGGAAGATACGCAGTATTTT	TRBD1	-	TRBJ2-3	TRBV4-2
CSVGVTYGVDAEAFF	TGCAGCGTTGGGGTCACCTACGGGGTTGACGCTGAAGCTTTCTTT	-	-	TRBJ1-1	TRBV29-1
CASTRITGDNQPQHF	TGTGCCAGCACTCGAATCACAGGGGACAATCAGCCCCAGCATTTT	TRBD1	-	TRBJ1-5	TRBV6-1
CASSVGGGRQALNIQYF	TGTGCCAGCAGCGTAGGAGGTGGCCGACAGGCCCTAAACATTCAGTACTTC	-	-	TRBJ2-4	TRBV9
CAWSPLSPSSYEQYF	TGTGCCTGGAGCCCCTTGTCTCCCAGCTCCTACGAGCAGTACTTC	-	-	TRBJ2-7	TRBV30
CAISANRGYNQPQHF	TGTGCCATCAGTGCAAACAGGGGATATAATCAGCCCCAGCATTTT	TRBD1	-	TRBJ1-5	TRBV10-3
CASSRYRTTEAFF	TGTGCCAGCAGCAGATACAGGACAACTGAAGCTTTCTTT	-	-	TRBJ1-1	TRBV5-6
CASSKTETNEKLFF	TGTGCCAGCAGCAAGACAGAGACGAATGAAAAACTGTTTTTT	-	-	TRBJ1-4	TRBV12-1
CASSELAGGYNEQFF	TGTGCCAGCAGTGAACTAGCGGGGGGCTACAATGAGCAGTTCTTC	TRBD2	-	TRBJ2-1	TRBV2
CASSDTGQGRLNYYGYTF	TGTGCCAGCAGTGATACTGGACAGGGAAGATTGAACTACTATGGCTACACCTTC	TRBD1	-	TRBJ1-2	TRBV6-1
CASSLGLNPDTQYF	TGTGCCAGCAGCTTGGGACTAAACCCAGATACGCAGTATTTT	TRBD2	-	TRBJ2-3	TRBV11-2
CASSRGGGAGEQYF	TGTGCCAGCAGCCGGGGCGGGGGGGCCGGAGAGCAGTACTTC	TRBD2	once	TRBJ2-7	TRBV11-2
CASSPSLAANTDTQYF	TGTGCCAGCAGCCCCTCACTAGCGGCTAACACAGATACGCAGTATTTT	TRBD2	-	TRBJ2-3	TRBV11-2
CASSLYGTVRAFF	TGTGCCAGCAGCTTATACGGGACTGTGAGGGCTTTCTTT	-	-	TRBJ1-1	TRBV11-1
CASSIGTGQETQYF	TGCGCCAGCAGCATTGGGACAGGGCAAGAGACCCAGTACTTC	TRBD1	-	TRBJ2-5	TRBV5-1
CASSPGQFSGNTIYF	TGTGCCAGCAGCCCCGGACAGTTCTCTGGAAACACCATATATTTT	-	-	TRBJ1-3	TRBV11-2
CASGPYNEQFF	TGTGCTAGTGGTCCATACAATGAGCAGTTCTTC	-	-	TRBJ2-1	TRBV12-5
CAISEARQSTGELFF	TGTGCCATCAGTGAGGCAAGACAGTCCACCGGGGAGCTGTTTTTT	-	few	TRBJ2-2	TRBV10-3
CASSEGGGTAYGYTF	TGTGCCAGCAGTGAAGGGGGAGGGACTGCCTATGGCTACACCTTC	-	-	TRBJ1-2	TRBV6-1
CASSLMGRVDNEQFF	TGTGCCAGCAGCTTAATGGGCAGGGTCGACAATGAGCAGTTCTTC	-	-	TRBJ2-1	TRBV11-3
CASSRDRSQPQHF	TGTGCCAGCAGTCGGGACAGATCCCAGCCCCAGCATTTT	TRBD1	-	TRBJ1-5	TRBV5-6
CASSKPIGTRESEQYF	TGTGCCAGCAGCAAACCGATAGGGACACGAGAATCCGAGCAGTACTTC	-	-	TRBJ2-7	TRBV7-9
CASRILRGRGGELFF	TGTGCCAGCAGGATCCTCAGGGGCCGGGGCGGGGAGCTGTTTTTT	-	-	TRBJ2-2	TRBV6-1
CASSEGVDEQYF	TGTGCCAGCAGTGAGGGGGTTGACGAGCAGTACTTC	-	once	TRBJ2-7	TRBV6-5
CASSPSLGRDSYNEQFF	TGTGCCAGCAGCCCCTCTTTGGGCCGGGACAGCTACAATGAGCAGTTCTTC	TRBD1	once	TRBJ2-1	TRBV14
CAWSGYQPGEQYF	TGTGCCTGGAGTGGTTACCAACCCGGCGAGCAGTACTTC	-	-	TRBJ2-7	TRBV30
CASSSTGAGANVLTF	TGTGCCAGCAGCTCGACAGGGGCTGGGGCCAACGTCCTGACTTTC	TRBD1	few	TRBJ2-6	TRBV7-3
CASSPGQPNTIYF	TGTGCCAGCAGTCCCGGACAGCCAAACACCATATATTTT	-	medium-sized	TRBJ1-3	TRBV2
CASSSSYPPYGYTF	TGTGCCAGCAGTTCGTCCTACCCTCCTTATGGCTACACCTTC	-	-	TRBJ1-2	TRBV5-6
CASSGGGSQPQHF	TGTGCCAGCAGCGGGGGAGGTTCTCAGCCCCAGCATTTT	-	-	TRBJ1-5	TRBV7-6
CASSWDRAYEQYF	TGTGCCAGCAGCTGGGACAGAGCCTACGAGCAGTACTTC	TRBD1	-	TRBJ2-7	TRBV27
CASTERRTNEQFF	TGCGCCAGCACCGAGCGGCGGACCAATGAGCAGTTCTTC	-	-	TRBJ2-1	TRBV4-1
CASSLPGTGEAFF	TGCGCCAGCAGCTTGCCCGGGACAGGTGAAGCTTTCTTT	TRBD1	-	TRBJ1-1	TRBV5-1
CASRSGTVDNSPLHF	TGTGCCAGCAGATCCGGGACAGTTGACAATTCACCCCTCCACTTT	TRBD1	-	TRBJ1-6	TRBV6-1
CASSPTGPRDSFYGYTF	TGTGCCAGCAGCCCAACCGGACCTAGGGACAGCTTCTATGGCTACACCTTC	TRBD1	-	TRBJ1-2	TRBV2
CASSIELAGATGELFF	TGTGCCAGTAGTATAGAACTAGCGGGGGCCACCGGGGAGCTGTTTTTT	TRBD2	-	TRBJ2-2	TRBV19
CSVVDRVLTDTQYF	TGCAGCGTTGTGGACAGGGTCCTCACAGATACGCAGTATTTT	TRBD1	-	TRBJ2-3	TRBV29-1
CASSLRTGRAEKLFF	TGTGCCAGCAGCTTACGGACAGGGCGGGCTGAAAAACTGTTTTTT	TRBD1	-	TRBJ1-4	TRBV7-9
CASSLAAGGGYTF	TGTGCCAGCAGCTTAGCAGCAGGGGGCGGCTACACCTTC	TRBD1	-	TRBJ1-2	TRBV7-3
CASSSPSSGGAYTQYF	TGTGCCAGCAGCTCCCCATCTAGCGGGGGGGCATATACGCAGTATTTT	TRBD2	-	TRBJ2-3	TRBV13
CASLRGGSRDTQYF	TGTGCTAGTCTTCGAGGTGGCTCCCGAGATACGCAGTATTTT	-	-	TRBJ2-3	TRBV12-5
CASGLQQETQYF	TGTGCCAGCGGACTACAACAAGAGACCCAGTACTTC	-	-	TRBJ2-5	TRBV2